This T cell receptor (beta chain) emerged from a study of T-cell reconstitution after alpha-beta-depleted transplantation in children. The V end was cut by 5 bases, the J end by 3 bases, with 14 bases between. Germline CDR1 DFQATT, CDR2 SNEGSKA (reference sequence). The CDR3 sequence is 13 residues long. Of note for this clonotype: Its antigen is unknown.

Molecular barcoding with unique molecular identifiers was used for the TCRbeta library. Each CDR3 protein gets one entry after TCRdb re-called the PCR reads with MiXCR. The table has 200,000 to 250,000 distinct CDR3 sequences, around 9.2% seen once; the top ten hold approximately 40%. Study-wide results and limits: Reports say that about two months after transplant, the alpha-beta T cells came out of several hundred graft clones that had expanded. One year after transplant, T-cell counts and diversity came mostly from newly produced T cells.

This receptor was identified in a male patient aged 2 to 10 who had a stem cell transplant for acute myeloid leukemia, so the T cells may come from the graft donor. The chain combines TRBV20-1 with TRBJ2-7, with D perhaps matching TRBD1 (5 bases). Here the sequenced sample was PBMCs, mostly from graft donor cells, taken 360 days after TCRalphabeta/CD19-depleted stem cell transplant. The CDR3 DNA is TGCAGTGCTGGTAGGAGACAGAACTACGAGCAGTACTTC. Translation gives CSAGRRQNYEQYF.